This TCR beta chain came from a study of blood T cells in healthy people across ages. The CDR3 extends over 12 amino acids. This clonotype showed up just a few times. Its antigen is not identified. Then a second PCR, running about 7 to 11 cycles, was carried out with a sample-barcoded 5' primer and a J-beta primer mix. All samples yielded 3 million or more CDR3-containing paired-end reads. TCRdb called the 5' RACE reads again in MiXCR, with one record for every CDR3 protein. This table holds around 1.7 million distinct CDR3 sequences, roughly 27% found once. Per sample, a minimum of 7 million PBMCs were isolated. Total RNA was extracted at no less than 6 micrograms per sample. Study-wide points: Per-million-T-cell TCR beta diversity fell roughly linearly with age.

Material: blood. The clonotype originates from a woman aged 25 to 39 in good health. V gene TRBV21-1 combines with J gene TRBJ2-1; the DNA was not used to check the table's D call, TRBD2. TRBV21-1 is flagged as a pseudogene. The CDR3 here is CADYREGNEQFF. For the CDR3, the DNA is TGTGCCGATTACAGGGAGGGGAATGAGCAGTTCTTC.